What follows are 21 T cell receptor beta chains derived from one specimen sequenced in a study of T-cell reconstitution after alpha-beta-depleted transplantation in children. Construction of the TCRbeta library involved unique molecular identifiers. MiXCR, applied by TCRdb to the PCR reads, yields one record per CDR3 protein. Of 120,000 or so distinct CDR3 sequences detected, around 23% appear once; the ten largest clones hold over 9.5%. The sequencing used PBMCs, mostly from graft donor cells, collected 180 days after TCRalphabeta/CD19-depleted stem cell transplant. These receptors were taken from a male patient between 2 and 10 years old who had a stem cell transplant for chronic granulomatous disease, so the T cells may come from the graft donor.

This clonotype was detected many times. The chain recombines TRBV10-1 with TRBJ2-2, with D unclear. Germline CDR1 reads WNHNN; CDR2 reads SYGVQD (reference sequence). V was pared by 0 bases and J by 5 bases, with 4 bases between. The CDR3 consists of 13 residues. The CDR3, as DNA: TGCGCCAGCAGTGAGTCTCTAACCGGGGAGCTGTTTTTT. Protein sequence: CASSESLTGELFF.

There are many counts of this clonotype. The genes are TRBV25-1 and TRBJ1-6; D is undetermined. The CDR3 length is 15 residues. V lost 2 bases and J lost 7, with 12 bases in between. Germline loops: CDR1 MGHDK, CDR2 SYGVNS. In nucleotides, the CDR3 is TGTGCCAGCAGTGAACCCCGGAGAGGGAATTCACCCCTCCACTTT. It yields the protein CASSEPRRGNSPLHF.

This clonotype occurred many times. This chain connects TRBV29-1 to TRBJ2-7; TRBD1 matches at 10 bases. The V gene's germline CDR1 is SQVTM and CDR2 ANQGSEA. V dropped 4 bases and J dropped 2; count of bases not matched to a gene: 2. The CDR3 runs to 13 residues. CDR3 nucleotides: TGCAGCGTTGGGGGGACAGGGGCCTACGAGCAGTACTTC. Amino acid sequence: CSVGGTGAYEQYF.

This clonotype has only a few counts. The rearrangement uses TRBV12-3 or TRBV12-4 and TRBJ1-6; 11 nucleotides align to TRBD1. CDR3 size: 15 residues. J was trimmed by 9 bases and V by 5 bases; bases with no gene match: 6. The CDR3: CASSDGTGGSSPLHF. CDR3 DNA: TGTGCCAGCAGTGACGGGACAGGGGGAAGTTCACCCCTCCACTTT.

This chain joins TRBV3-1 and TRBJ2-3; TRBD2 agrees at 15 bases. The V segment lost 3 bases and the J segment 7 bases; nucleotides outside the gene matches: 8. Germline CDR1 reads LGHDT; CDR2 reads YNNKEL (reference sequence). The CDR3 extends over 17 amino acids. The CDR3 DNA follows: TGTGCCAGCAGCCACCGTGGACTAGCGGGGGGGCTAAATACGCAGTATTTT. Protein product: CASSHRGLAGGLNTQYF.

In its sample, this clonotype was seen many times. The chain has TRBV20-1 and TRBJ2-3, with D perhaps TRBD1 (5 bases). Germline V CDR1 and CDR2: DFQATT, SNEGSKA (reference sequence). This CDR3 has 15 amino acids. Trimming left V 1 base short and J 1 base short, with 12 bases between. The CDR3 bases are TGCAGTGCTAGAGGTGTCAGGGTAGGCACAGATACGCAGTATTTT. It codes for CSARGVRVGTDTQYF.

The chain couples TRBV6-5 to TRBJ2-3; 11 positions agree with TRBD2. V lost 2 bases, J lost 5 bases, and 6 bases stayed unmatched. The CDR3 consists of 16 residues. CDR1 is MNHEY and CDR2 is SVGAGI in the germline V gene. CDR3 DNA sequence: TGTGCCAGCAGTTACGATAGCGGGGGGGTCAGAGATACGCAGTATTTT. Protein sequence: CASSYDSGGVRDTQYF.

This clonotype was recorded at least ten times. The V and J genes are TRBV12-3 or TRBV12-4 and TRBJ2-5; no clear D gene. Trimming removed 6 bases at V and 1 base at J, with 9 bases between. The CDR3 has 13 amino acids. The CDR3 here is CASRKGIQETQYF. The CDR3 bases are TGTGCCAGCAGAAAAGGCATCCAAGAGACCCAGTACTTC.

This clonotype was seen only a few times. The chain recombines TRBV12-3 or TRBV12-4 with TRBJ1-6; no firm D call. This CDR3 is 14 amino acids long. The germline V and J ends were trimmed by 3 bases and 6 bases, with 9 bases remaining between them. The CDR3 bases are TGTGCCAGCAGTTTTCTGGGATCTAATTCACCCCTCCACTTT. This gives the protein CASSFLGSNSPLHF.

The chain couples TRBV5-1 to TRBJ2-1; D possibly matches TRBD1 or TRBD2 (5 bases each). The CDR3 is 15 residues long. Deletions cut 1 base from V and 8 bases from J, with 16 bases between. Germline V gives CDR1 SGHRS, CDR2 YFSETQ. The CDR3 here is CASSLFKALGDEQFF. DNA for the CDR3: TGCGCCAGCAGCTTGTTCAAGGCCCTGGGGGATGAGCAGTTCTTC.

The chain recombines TRBV20-1 with TRBJ1-1; the D is unclear. With 1 base removed from V and 4 bases from J, the gap between germline ends came to 1 base. Germline CDR1 DFQATT, CDR2 SNEGSKA (reference sequence). The CDR3 extends over 10 amino acids. The CDR3 DNA sequence: TGCAGTGCTAGAGTCACTGAAGCTTTCTTT. Translating it yields CSARVTEAFF.

This clonotype was detected ten times or more. CDR3 DNA: TGTGCCAGCAGCTTGACAGGCCACCTCTACGAGCAGTACTTC. This gives the protein CASSLTGHLYEQYF. V is TRBV5-5 and J is TRBJ2-7; possible D gene TRBD1, 5 bases. Germline loops: CDR1 SGHKS, CDR2 YYEKEE (reference sequence). V dropped 1 base and J dropped 3 bases, with 11 bases sitting between them. There are 14 residues in the CDR3.

V is TRBV12-3 or TRBV12-4 and J is TRBJ1-5; D may be TRBD1 (6 bases). CDR3 length equals 14 residues. V lost 3 bases, J lost 2 bases, and 8 bases lay in between. The CDR3 region is CASSFSGGNQPQHF. The CDR3 bases are TGTGCCAGCAGTTTCTCAGGGGGCAATCAGCCCCAGCATTTT.

This clonotype has a handful of counts. V and J are TRBV20-1 and TRBJ2-7, with 10 nucleotides matching TRBD2. Germline loops: CDR1 DFQATT, CDR2 SNEGSKA (reference sequence). The CDR3 has 13 amino acids. V was clipped by 5 bases and J by 7 bases; unmatched bases: 8. The CDR3 region is CSAPSGGAIEQYF. DNA for the CDR3: TGCAGTGCTCCGAGCGGGGGGGCGATAGAGCAGTACTTC.

This clonotype was seen many times. This chain uses TRBV6-2 or TRBV6-3 with TRBJ2-1, with TRBD2 identical over 7 bases. The CDR3 extends over 16 amino acids. The germline gives CDR1 MNHEY, CDR2 SVGEGT. Trimming cost V 5 bases and J 4 bases; bases outside gene matches: 11. This CDR3 is CASSDQRGRIYNEQFF. In nucleotides, the CDR3 is TGTGCCAGCAGTGACCAGCGGGGCCGAATTTACAATGAGCAGTTCTTC.

This clonotype was counted only a few times. The chain joins TRBV6-5 to TRBJ2-7; 7 nucleotides agree with TRBD1. This CDR3 region has 17 residues. V dropped 0 bases and J dropped 3; count of bases not matched to a gene: 11. Germline CDR1 MNHEY, CDR2 SVGAGI. CDR3 nucleotide sequence: TGTGCCAGCAGTTACTCTCCACAGGGCAGGGGGTTCTACGAGCAGTACTTC. Translated: CASSYSPQGRGFYEQYF.

The chain employs TRBV12-3 or TRBV12-4 and TRBJ1-2, with D perhaps TRBD1 (5 bases). The V end was cut by 6 bases, the J end by 7 bases, with 15 bases between. This CDR3 is built from 13 residues. The CDR3 region is CASRPGTASGYTF. As DNA, the CDR3 is TGTGCCAGCAGGCCCGGGACCGCTAGTGGCTACACCTTC.

This chain connects TRBV18 to TRBJ2-7, with D possibly being TRBD2 (5 bases). Germline assignment: CDR1 KGHSH and CDR2 LQKENI. The CDR3 contains 15 residues. Trimming shortened V by 1 base and J by 2 bases, and 12 bases separated the two germline ends. The CDR3 loop is CASSPQAVLAYEQYF. The CDR3 DNA reads TGTGCCAGCTCACCACAAGCGGTCCTTGCCTACGAGCAGTACTTC.

The chain combines TRBV5-4 with TRBJ2-5; 10 bases line up with TRBD2. CDR1 is SGHNT and CDR2 is YYREEE in the germline V gene (reference sequence). The CDR3 extends over 16 amino acids. V lost 5 bases, J lost 5 bases, and 12 bases stayed unmatched. The CDR3 sequence: CASSIGVAGGVETQYF. Written as DNA, the CDR3 is TGTGCCAGCAGTATCGGGGTAGCGGGAGGAGTGGAGACCCAGTACTTC.

In this sample, this clonotype turned up many times. The J gene is TRBJ1-5, the V gene TRBV20-1; the D is unclear. The CDR3 extends over 13 amino acids. Between the trimmed V and J ends, which lost 6 bases and 6 bases, there was a span of 15 bases. Germline CDR1 DFQATT, CDR2 SNEGSKA (reference sequence). CDR3 bases: TGCAGTGCGGAGGAAGGTCTAAGTCAGCCCCAGCATTTT. Translated: CSAEEGLSQPQHF.

V usage is TRBV5-1 and J usage is TRBJ2-7; 7 nucleotides agree with TRBD1. In germline, CDR1 is SGHRS, CDR2 YFSETQ. The CDR3 sequence is 14 residues long. J gave up 2 bases and V 5 bases, and 7 bases lay outside the gene matches. CDR3 protein: CASRTGQRAYEQYF. The CDR3 DNA sequence: TGCGCCAGCAGGACGGGACAGCGCGCCTACGAGCAGTACTTC. Drawing the rest from reference TRBV5-1 and TRBJ2-7, the complete variable domain is KAGVTQTPRYLIKTRGQQVTLSCSPISGHRSVSWYQQTPGQGLQFLFEYFSETQRNKGNFPGRFSGRQFSNSRSEMNVSTLELGDSALYLCASRTGQRAYEQYFGPGTRLTVT.